The clone carrying this T cell receptor beta chain was detected only once. The target antigen is unknown. Generated by immunoSEQ multiplex PCR, the TCRdb table keeps only in-frame clones and is missing some. The table records 200,000 to 300,000 clones, more than 80% of them present only once. The CDR3 spans 16 residues. V lost 4 bases and J lost 2; bases outside the gene matches: 6. Germline V gene sequence: CDR1 LNHDA, CDR2 SQIVND (reference sequence). This sample was taken from a study of T cell responses to AZD1222 COVID-19 vaccine. General observations from the study: The sample set comprised mostly white British donors with more females, and clonal diversity was possibly underestimated. It was only after the peak T cell response that any repertoires were sampled.

The chain recombines TRBV19 with TRBJ1-5, with 9 nucleotides matching TRBD1. The receptor was derived from an adult in good health. This sample comprised peripheral blood, obtained on day 0 of AZD1222 vaccination. The CDR3 DNA reads as TGTGCCAGTAGTAAACAGGGGGCCGGTGGCAATCAGCCCCAGCATTTT. This codes for CASSKQGAGGNQPQHF.